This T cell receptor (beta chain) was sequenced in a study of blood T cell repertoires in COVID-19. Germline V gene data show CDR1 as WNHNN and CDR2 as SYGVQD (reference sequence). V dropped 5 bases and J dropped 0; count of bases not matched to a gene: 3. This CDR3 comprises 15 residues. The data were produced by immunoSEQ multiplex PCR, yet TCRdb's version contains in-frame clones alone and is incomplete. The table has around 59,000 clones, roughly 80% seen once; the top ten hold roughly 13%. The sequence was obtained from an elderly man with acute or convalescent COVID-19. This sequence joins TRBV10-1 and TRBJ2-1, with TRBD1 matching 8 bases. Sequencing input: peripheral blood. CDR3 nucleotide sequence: TGCGCCAGCAGTAGAACAGGGGGCTCCTACAATGAGCAGTTCTTC. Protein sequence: CASSRTGGSYNEQFF.